The present entry profiles one T cell receptor (beta chain) with its context. Its antigen remains undetermined. This record belongs to a study of T cells expressing NK-cell markers (dated by TCRdb to 2018 to 2020). Broadly, across the study: Three sorted T-cell subsets (CD3+CD56+NKG2C+, CD3+CD56+NKG2C- and CD3+CD56-NKG2C+) from several donors had their TCR beta-chain repertoires profiled. Most of the eight sequenced donors were HCMV-seropositive and one was HCMV-seronegative. The study sequenced eight donors, all healthy volunteers chosen at random: three men and five women. The libraries were sequenced on Illumina HiSeq 2000/2500, MiSeq or NextSeq, producing 2 x 150 bp reads. What the study reported, not specific to this receptor: It remained unclear whether the expanded NKG2C-expressing T cell clones were specific for HCMV antigens. In five to seven donors, the dominant CD3+CD56+NKG2C+ clonotypes were found to rank among the top 10 CD8+ clonotypes and to make up about 1.0-7.5% of CD8+ T cells. Those dominant clonotypes were again the most abundant among CD3+CD56-NKG2C+ cells in a handful of donors, at about 25-65%.

HCMV serostatus was determined by detecting HCMV-specific IgG in serum with a commercial ELISA kit. Ficoll density gradient centrifugation was used to isolate peripheral blood mononuclear cells from blood. The listed sequencing device is Illumina HiSeq 2000. The TCR beta cDNA libraries were made using 5'RACE template switching, a step that added both a universal primer site and unique molecular identifiers. Priming for cDNA synthesis came from the TCR beta constant segment, and two successive PCR amplification steps followed. On the study's bioinformatics: MIGEC was used to demultiplex reads and group reads by UMI, and MiTCR was used to assemble and quantify clonotypes. To remove erroneous sequences, TCR cDNA sequences were retained only when supported by two or more reads. The tcR package was used for downstream repertoire analysis, with clonotypes matched between fractions based on CDR3 nucleotide sequence plus V segment. VDJmatch was used to annotate antigen specificity against VDJdb, with one amino acid substitution in CDR3 permitted. TCRdb reprocessed the reads into one record per CDR3 protein sequence, lacking DNA. TCRdb, rather than the study authors, made the V and J calls. The sample's clone listing holds a few hundred thousand distinct CDR3 sequences. The ten most abundant clones make up more than 1.4% of the sample.

Measured from the cysteine to the phenylalanine, the CDR3 is 14 residues long. This entry has no DNA. Looking up the germline V gene (reference sequence) yields CDR1 MNHEY and CDR2 SMNVEV. The sequencing input was blood T cells: a sorted CD56 or NKG2C T cell subset, CD4+ or CD8+ T cells, or bulk PBMC T cells (not recorded which). The TCR sequence derives from a woman aged 50 to 60 in good health. Donor details come from another sample of the same person, matched by shared clones. In this chain, TRBV27 is recombined with TRBJ2-7; TCRdb calls TRBD1, which cannot be checked without DNA. CDR3 reads: CASSLLTGDPWQYF.